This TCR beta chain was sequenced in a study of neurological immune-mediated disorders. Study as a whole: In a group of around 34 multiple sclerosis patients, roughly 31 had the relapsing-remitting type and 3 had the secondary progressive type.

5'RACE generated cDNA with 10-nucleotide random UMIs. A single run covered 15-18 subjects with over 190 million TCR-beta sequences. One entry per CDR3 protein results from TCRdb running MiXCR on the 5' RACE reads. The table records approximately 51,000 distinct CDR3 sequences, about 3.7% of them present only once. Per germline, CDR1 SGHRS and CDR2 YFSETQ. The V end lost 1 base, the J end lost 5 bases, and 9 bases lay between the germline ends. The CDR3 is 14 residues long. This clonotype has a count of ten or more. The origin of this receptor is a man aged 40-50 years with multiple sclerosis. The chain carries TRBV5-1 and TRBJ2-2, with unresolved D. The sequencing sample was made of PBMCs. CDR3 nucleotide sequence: TGCGCCAGCAGCTTGAACAGAGAAACCGGGGAGCTGTTTTTT. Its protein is CASSLNRETGELFF.